These T cell receptor beta chains were read from a single sample in a study of CD8+CD57+ T cells in acquired aplastic anemia. Each CDR3 protein is one row after TCRdb ran MiXCR on the reads. The table shows under 200,000 distinct CDR3 sequences, with 48% occurring only once. The specimen sequenced was sorted CD4+, CD8+, or CD8+CD57+ T cells (not recorded which) from PBMCs. The receptors derive from a human donor with aplastic anemia. Both conserved end residues are part of each CDR3. Each record gives: J gene, V gene, D gene, clone size, CDR3 protein, CDR3 DNA. D genes are given only for firm matches. Some rows mark clone size as missing; the rest say once, few, many or name a class of expanded clone.

TRBJ1-4	TRBV11-2	NA	NA	CASSFHRGGSNEKLFF	TGTGCCAGCAGCTTCCACCGGGGGGGGTCTAATGAAAAACTGTTTTTT
TRBJ1-6	TRBV7-2	NA	few	CASSFSGPSSLHF	TGTGCCAGCAGCTTTTCTGGCCCTTCAAGCCTCCACTTT
TRBJ2-2	TRBV24-1	TRBD2	NA	CATRGGAGYTGELFF	TGTGCCACGCGCGGGGGTGCAGGGTACACCGGGGAGCTGTTTTTT
TRBJ1-4	TRBV7-9	NA	NA	CASSLEGEKLFF	TGTGCCAGCAGCTTAGAAGGGGAAAAACTGTTTTTT
TRBJ1-1	TRBV6-1	NA	many	CASSETASAPRNTEAFF	TGTGCCAGCAGTGAAACCGCATCCGCTCCACGAAACACTGAAGCTTTCTTT
TRBJ2-2	TRBV5-1	NA	many	CASSLDSGRGGELFF	TGCGCCAGCAGCTTGGATTCAGGGAGAGGCGGGGAGCTGTTTTTT
TRBJ2-7	TRBV20-1	NA	NA	CSASARGGGRLDEQYF	TGCAGTGCTAGTGCGAGGGGGGGCGGGAGACTCGACGAGCAGTACTTC
TRBJ1-1	TRBV7-6	NA	NA	CASSVHRNTEAFF	TGTGCCAGCAGCGTACACAGGAACACTGAAGCTTTCTTT
TRBJ2-5	TRBV30	NA	NA	CAWSSGGVKTQYF	TGTGCCTGGAGTTCCGGAGGGGTAAAGACCCAGTACTTC
TRBJ1-2	TRBV2	NA	once	CASSRSGYNYGYTF	TGTGCCAGCAGTCGCTCGGGGTATAACTATGGCTACACCTTC
TRBJ2-1	TRBV24-1	TRBD1	NA	CATSDGQGSVNEQFF	TGTGCCACCAGTGATGGACAGGGGTCGGTAAATGAGCAGTTCTTC
TRBJ2-3	TRBV20-1	NA	NA	CSAPPGPGNTQYF	TGCAGTGCCCCCCCGGGGCCTGGGAATACGCAGTATTTT
TRBJ2-5	TRBV7-8	NA	many	CASSLIASATPKETQYF	TGTGCCAGCAGCTTAATCGCTAGCGCGACCCCAAAAGAGACCCAGTACTTC
TRBJ1-2	TRBV24-1	TRBD1	few	CATSDPGTGYGYTF	TGTGCCACCAGTGATCCCGGGACAGGATATGGCTACACCTTC
TRBJ2-7	TRBV7-9	NA	NA	CASNGQLVYEQYF	TGTGCCAGCAACGGACAGCTCGTGTACGAGCAGTACTTC
TRBJ2-7	TRBV20-1	NA	many	CSARQATTYEQYF	TGCAGTGCGAGACAGGCCACAACCTACGAGCAGTACTTC
TRBJ1-1	TRBV24-1	TRBD1	NA	CATSLPPGQGGTEAFF	TGTGCCACCAGTTTACCACCGGGACAGGGAGGGACTGAAGCTTTCTTT
TRBJ2-7	TRBV19	TRBD1	many	CASSSRGTGVNEQYF	TGTGCCAGTAGTTCCCGCGGGACAGGGGTAAACGAGCAGTACTTC
TRBJ2-7	TRBV6-2/TRBV6-3	NA	many	CASCHTRYEQYF	TGTGCCAGCTGTCATACCCGCTACGAGCAGTACTTC
TRBJ2-1	TRBV5-1	NA	many	CASSPPRSGSYNEQFF	TGCGCCAGCAGCCCCCCTAGGAGTGGGTCCTACAATGAGCAGTTCTTC
TRBJ1-6	TRBV19	NA	NA	CASSTVTGDSPLHF	TGTGCCAGTAGTACAGTTACCGGGGATTCACCCCTCCACTTT
TRBJ2-7	TRBV13	TRBD2	many	CASSPGGVEQYF	TGTGCCAGCAGCCCCGGGGGGGTCGAGCAGTACTTC
TRBJ1-1	TRBV29-1	TRBD1	many	CSATGDTEAFF	TGCAGCGCCACAGGGGACACTGAAGCTTTCTTT
TRBJ1-2	TRBV2	TRBD1	many	CASSEGRQGLAYGYTF	TGTGCCAGCAGTGAAGGTCGACAGGGGCTCGCTTATGGCTACACCTTC
TRBJ2-1	TRBV7-3	NA	NA	CASSHVGRGEQFF	TGTGCCAGCAGCCACGTAGGGCGCGGGGAGCAGTTCTTC
TRBJ1-5	TRBV2	NA	few	CASKAGTGNQPQHF	TGTGCCAGCAAGGCCGGGACGGGCAATCAGCCCCAGCATTTT
TRBJ2-5	TRBV10-3	TRBD2	NA	CASSSSLAGGRETQYF	TGTGCCAGCAGTTCATCACTAGCGGGGGGGCGAGAGACCCAGTACTTC